This T cell receptor (beta chain) was sequenced for a study of blood T cell repertoires in COVID-19 (dated by TCRdb to the early 2020s). About the full investigation: Collaborator samples came from the United States, Italy and Spain and covered acute and convalescent phases of COVID-19. A de-identified subject ID, COVID-19 status, age in years and sex were almost always included in the sample metadata. Samples came from the ongoing ImmuneRACE study (first 160 participants) plus 1,254 subjects from 6 global collaborators. The repertoires were released in a freely available public database intended as a resource for research on the immune response to SARS-CoV-2. The prospective study material was composed of cDNA or gDNA derived from T cells, B-cell-depleted T cells, or PBMCs. Deeply sampled blood TCRbeta repertoires from subjects exposed to, actively infected with, or recovered from COVID-19 were included in the dataset. Where HLA class I and class II types were available, the types were taken from metadata supplied by the sample provider, not from assay-based typing. Study-wide conclusions, independent of this receptor: Clinical and demographic metadata were provided uncurated, with the amount varying by source and participant.

The immunoSEQ Assay, a bias-controlled multiplex PCR, was used to amplify TCRbeta CDR3 regions from genomic DNA. On the authors' methods: The number of nucleated cells in each sample was estimated by amplification of reference gene primers within the assay. Sequence reads were collapsed and filtered to measure the absolute abundance of every unique TCRbeta CDR3 rearrangement. For each sample, productive Simpson clonality was calculated as the square root of Simpson's diversity index across productive rearrangements. TCRdb took over this immuneACCESS table, retaining in-frame rearrangements with V and J assigned. Such tables are incomplete; in checked studies, under half of the missing clones stem from an unresolved V gene, and the remainder is unexplained. V and J calls and clone size are copied from that table; D and trimming were computed from the DNA. For this sample there are 100,000 to 120,000 clones; about 79% appear just once. The top ten hold roughly 17% of the sample.

Whole blood was collected in K2EDTA tubes by collaborating institutions according to the institutions' own protocols. For TCRbeta analysis, collaborator samples were shipped as frozen whole blood, as isolated PBMCs, or as DNA extracted from either sample type. Details on this clone: No antigen is known for it. There are no base qualities to consult, and no much larger clone falls within one base.

The CDR3 has 13 amino acids, counting the end cysteine and phenylalanine. Solely the CDR3 DNA is kept, with 39 bases framed from the first base. The trim is 6 bases for V and 0 bases for J, with a gap of 8 bases between the germline ends. The germline V gene yields SNHLY for CDR1 and FYNNEI for CDR2. Material: peripheral blood. The sequence derives from a woman older than 75 with active or convalescent COVID-19. Recombination joined TRBV2 with TRBJ1-2; the best D guess is TRBD1, with 6 bases matching. The nucleotide sequence reads as follows: TGTGCCAGCAGGACAGGAACTAACTATGGCTACACCTTC. It translates as CASRTGTNYGYTF.